This entry concerns a single TCR beta chain. Its antigen remains unidentified. Base-call qualities are not available, and no considerably larger clone is one nucleotide away. The cohort comprised fewer than 700 healthy bone marrow donors. At the time of sampling, all cohort members were nominally healthy, though unrecorded immune exposures were likely present. The donor tested CMV seronegative and was one of the 352 seronegative cohort members. Each donor provided a peripheral blood sample, and peripheral blood mononuclear cells were used for TCR beta sequencing. Genomic DNA was extracted from the blood cell samples with the Qiagen DNeasy Blood Extraction Kit. V loses 3 bases, J loses 5 bases, and the germline ends lie 14 bases apart. The CDR3 sequence holds 14 residues, the cysteine and phenylalanine included. Only CDR3 DNA remains: 42 bases, in frame from the first base. Looking up the germline V gene (reference sequence) yields CDR1 SGHKS and CDR2 YYEKEE.

The sample comes from a study of cytomegalovirus exposure and HLA in healthy donors (dated by TCRdb to about 2017). Looking at the study overall: In an earlier analysis of approximately 640 of the donors, around 290 Gb of sequence data and some 100 million unique TCR beta sequences from 150 million to 200 million T cells were reported. An early release covering about 600 HLA-typed donors comprised 300 to 350 gigabases of sequencing data and 65 million to 100 million unique TCR sequences. Of the 350 to 450 genotyped donors, 80% to 90% were placed in the genetic ancestry cluster associated with self-reported Caucasian donors. The study aimed to test whether cataloging public T cell receptors could reveal signatures of past pathogen exposure. The study profiled the T cell repertoires of about 640 subjects by immunosequencing and related them to cytomegalovirus serostatus. Besides the first cohort of about 730 subjects, a separate validation cohort made up of over 100 different subjects was used. High-throughput TCR immunosequencing, statistical association of individual TCRs with disease status, and machine learning were combined to predict cytomegalovirus infection status. In a later analysis, previously published TCR beta repertoires from about 670 donors were re-analyzed and high-resolution HLA genotyping was added so that TCR occurrence patterns could be studied. Rather than drawing on any new phenotypic data, the later analysis identified candidate immune exposures from TCR beta sequences and the way those sequences occurred across donors. In an earlier analysis of roughly 580 of the donors, high-throughput TCR beta sequencing was used to judge whether each TCR beta V gene segment behaved as functional or pseudogenic. Donor age, sex, ethnicity and CMV serostatus were collected together with the repertoire data. Genome-wide SNP genotypes for about 65% of the roughly 670 donors were used in a later genetic analysis, which treated that subset as a discovery cohort. All discovery cohort repertoires had been generated on a single sequencing platform. Both class I and class II loci were covered by HLA typing, at four-digit resolution. Typing coverage varied by locus: roughly 620-640 donors for A, B, C, DRB1 and DQB1; more than 500 for DQA1; 600 to 610 for DPA1; approximately 470 for DPB1. Several DR-DQ haplotypes were treated as single units for association and clustering because of strong linkage in the cohort. Among around 400 genotyped donors of the cohort, an average of roughly 230,000 unique TCR beta nucleotide sequences was sequenced per donor, of which 15% to 20% were non-productive.

The library was generated by the immunoSEQ multiplex PCR assay. For the multiplex PCR, a mixture combining 60 forward primers for TCR Vbeta segments and 13 reverse primers for TCR Jbeta segments was used. A multiplex PCR assay on genomic DNA amplified the CDR3 region of rearranged TCR beta genes. The amplified TCR beta libraries were sequenced on the Illumina HiSeq System as 87-base-pair reads. Regarding the original processing steps: A later analysis counted about 80 million unique TCR beta chains across the 690 or so repertoires, and some 11 million of these chains were shared by at least two donors. A nearest-neighbor algorithm error-corrected the raw reads and collapsed the reads into unique sequences, merging closely related sequences to remove PCR and sequencing errors. V, D and J gene segments were assigned by aligning CDR3 sequences to IMGT reference sequences. For a sequence to be retained, a match of at least six nucleotides was required to both a V gene segment and a J gene segment. A rearrangement was called productive if the CDR3 had no stop codons and remained in frame with V and J, and every other rearrangement was called non-productive. Following IMGT convention, CDR3 was defined as the stretch from the second conserved V-encoded cysteine up to the conserved J-encoded phenylalanine. The earlier analysis of a few hundred of the donors excluded sequences that lacked an unambiguous match to a single V gene segment. In an earlier analysis of a few hundred of the donors, a V segment was called functional when productive rearrangements were above 56.7%, and segregating when the standard deviation between donors exceeded 5%. A statistical classification framework was built to diagnose cytomegalovirus status from the catalog of TCR beta chain sequences. A later analysis assigned V and J genes by comparing TCR nucleotide sequences with IMGT/GENE-DB human TR gene sequences. Using the TCRdist pipeline, a later analysis assigned CDR3 sequences along with most-parsimonious VDJ recombination scenarios. In a later analysis, every TCR beta chain was defined by the combination of its CDR3 amino acid sequence and its V-gene family, and reads without a unique V-gene family were dropped. As a way to deal with suspected cross-contamination and a sequencing artifact, a later analysis dropped 500 to 700 nucleotide sequences that were highly shared and had low generation probability. In a later analysis, a clonal expansion index was calculated for each public chain from normalized within-repertoire ranks of inferred template counts. Generation probabilities in a later analysis came from a VDJ recombination model fitted to out-of-frame rearrangements, and those results were checked against IGoR. Hypergeometric tests were used in a later analysis to score TCR-TCR, TCR-HLA and TCR-CMV co-occurrence, with a repertoire-size bias correction applied to the TCR pairs. A later analysis estimated false discovery rates by permuting HLA or CMV assignments 20 times. In a later analysis, co-occurring TCRs were grouped with DBSCAN, and TCRdist sequence similarity was added when clustering was performed within HLA-allele-positive subsets. Repertoires with fewer than 30,000 or more than 120,000 public chains were left out of co-occurrence clustering, as were five repertoires with anomalous nucleotide sharing. Held by TCRdb, this immuneACCESS table contains in-frame sequences only and omits some clones. Under half of the omission traces to an unresolved V gene where checked; the cause of the rest is unknown. The V and J calls and clone size are taken from that table; D and trimming were inferred from the DNA. The sample table lists 90,000 to 100,000 clones, roughly three quarters of them with a count of one. 1.5% to 2% of the sample comes from the top ten.

Paper-wide results and their limitations: In a later analysis, TCR association rates were found to vary across HLA loci, with the most associated TCRs seen for DRB1 alleles and the fewest for HLA-C alleles. At a false discovery rate of 0.05, a later analysis linked roughly 17,000 TCR beta sequences to specific HLA alleles. The cohort was sequenced for TCR beta chains only, and without alpha or paired-chain data the features that could be detected were limited. In a later analysis, HLA-associated TCR beta chains were found to be more clonally expanded and to have lower generation probabilities than equally common non-associated chains. The presence/absence analyses assumed that sequencing depth was roughly uniform across donors, and that assumption may not be true. In the study, around 150 TCR beta chains were listed as associated with cytomegalovirus. A cluster of highly shared sequence variants was judged likely to be a technical artifact of the sequencing pipeline. Because counts were too low, seventeen rarely observed V segments, including chromosome 9 orphons, were excluded from the earlier analysis of 587 of the donors. In vitro tests confirmed that three of the cytomegalovirus-associated TCR beta chains recognize cytomegalovirus antigens. Correlated functional status among segregating V segments might be attributable to linkage disequilibrium, but an unknown experimental factor could not be ruled out. According to a later genetic analysis, donors in an Asian-associated ancestry cluster had fewer N-insertions in productive TCRs than the approximately 630-donor mean. Immune exposure information for the cohort was limited to CMV serostatus. A later analysis found that most CMV-associated TCR beta chains appeared HLA-restricted, with HLA associations seemingly driven largely by CMV exposure. In an earlier analysis of approximately 590 of the donors, most TCR beta V segments appeared in productive rearrangements about 87% or about 30% of the time, broadly matching IMGT annotations. Because HLA typing was unavailable for some donors at each locus, only the typed subset was used in association tests. A later genetic analysis associated a missense DCLRE1C variant with V-gene and J-gene trimming of TCR beta chains, and an independent cohort replicated the association. In a later analysis, several top co-occurrence clusters were reported to appear linked to parvovirus B19, influenza, CMV and Epstein-Barr virus. Assigning TCR associations to individual alleles was difficult when HLA alleles, especially DR and DQ, strongly co-occurred. It was suggested by the authors that the approach could potentially be generalized to other disease states and immunological phenotypes. The classifier was reported to diagnose cytomegalovirus status with high specificity and sensitivity in both the original cohort and the validation cohort. While some public TCRs were present in many individuals, most TCR sequences turned up only very rarely across donors. A further reported finding was that TCR beta sequences accurately predicted the HLA-A and HLA-B alleles for most subjects in the first cohort. Some IMGT-functional V segments, including TRBV6-2 and TRBV6-3, could not be distinguished by the 87-base-pair reads and were therefore excluded.

The chain is made from TRBV5-5 and TRBJ2-5; a tentative D call is TRBD1 (6 bases match). The receptor comes from a man between 40 and 49 years old in good health and CMV-seronegative. Sequencing was carried out using PBMCs. The nucleotide sequence is TGTGCCAGCAGCTCCGGGACATCGCAGGAGACCCAGTACTTC. It translates to CASSSGTSQETQYF.